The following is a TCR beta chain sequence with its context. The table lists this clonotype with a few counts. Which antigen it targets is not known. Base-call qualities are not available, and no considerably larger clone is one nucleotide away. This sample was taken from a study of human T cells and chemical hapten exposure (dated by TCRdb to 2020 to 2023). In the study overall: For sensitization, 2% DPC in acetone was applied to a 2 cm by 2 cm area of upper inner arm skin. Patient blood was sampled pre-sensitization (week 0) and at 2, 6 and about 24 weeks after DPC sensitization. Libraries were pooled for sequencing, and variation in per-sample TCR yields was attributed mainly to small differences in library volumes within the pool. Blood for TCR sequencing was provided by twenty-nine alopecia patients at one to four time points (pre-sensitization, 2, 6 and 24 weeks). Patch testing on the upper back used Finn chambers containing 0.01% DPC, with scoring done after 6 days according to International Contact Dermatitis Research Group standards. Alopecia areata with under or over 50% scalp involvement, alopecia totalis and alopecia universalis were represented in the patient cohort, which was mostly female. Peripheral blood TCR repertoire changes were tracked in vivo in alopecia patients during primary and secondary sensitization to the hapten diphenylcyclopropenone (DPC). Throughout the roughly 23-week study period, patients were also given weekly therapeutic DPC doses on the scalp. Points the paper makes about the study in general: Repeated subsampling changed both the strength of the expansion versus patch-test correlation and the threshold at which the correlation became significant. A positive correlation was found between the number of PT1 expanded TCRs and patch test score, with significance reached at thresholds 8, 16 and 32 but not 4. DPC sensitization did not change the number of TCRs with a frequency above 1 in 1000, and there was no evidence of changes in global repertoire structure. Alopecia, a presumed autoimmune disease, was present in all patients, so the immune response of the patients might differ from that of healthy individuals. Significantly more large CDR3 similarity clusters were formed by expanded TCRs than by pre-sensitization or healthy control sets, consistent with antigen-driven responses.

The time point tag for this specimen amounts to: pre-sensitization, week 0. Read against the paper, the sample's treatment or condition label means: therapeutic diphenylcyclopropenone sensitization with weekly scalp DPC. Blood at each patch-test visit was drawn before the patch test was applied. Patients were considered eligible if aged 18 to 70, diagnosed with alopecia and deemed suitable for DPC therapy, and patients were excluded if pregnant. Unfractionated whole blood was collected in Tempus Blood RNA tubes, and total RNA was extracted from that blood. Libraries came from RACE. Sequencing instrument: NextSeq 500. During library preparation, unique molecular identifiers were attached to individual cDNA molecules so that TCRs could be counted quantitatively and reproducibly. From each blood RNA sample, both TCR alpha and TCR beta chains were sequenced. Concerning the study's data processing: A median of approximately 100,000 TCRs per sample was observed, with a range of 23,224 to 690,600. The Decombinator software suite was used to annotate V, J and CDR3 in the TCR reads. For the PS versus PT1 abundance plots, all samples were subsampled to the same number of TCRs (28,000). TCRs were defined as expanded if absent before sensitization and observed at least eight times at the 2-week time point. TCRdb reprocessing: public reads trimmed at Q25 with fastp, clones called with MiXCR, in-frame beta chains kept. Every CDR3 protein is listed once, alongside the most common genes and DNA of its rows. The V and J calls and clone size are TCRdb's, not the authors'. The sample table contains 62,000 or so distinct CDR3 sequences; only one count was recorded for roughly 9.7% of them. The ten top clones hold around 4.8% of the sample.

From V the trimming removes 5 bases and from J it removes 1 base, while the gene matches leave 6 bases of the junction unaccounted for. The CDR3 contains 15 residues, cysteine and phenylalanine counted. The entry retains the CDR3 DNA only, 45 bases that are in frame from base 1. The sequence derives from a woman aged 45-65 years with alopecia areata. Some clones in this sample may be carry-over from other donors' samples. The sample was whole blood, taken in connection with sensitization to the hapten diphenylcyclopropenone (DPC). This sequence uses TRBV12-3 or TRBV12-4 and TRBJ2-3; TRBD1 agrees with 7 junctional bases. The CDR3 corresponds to CASSPQGSRTDTQYF. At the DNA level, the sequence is TGTGCCAGCAGTCCACAGGGGTCCCGCACAGATACGCAGTATTTT.